The entry that follows covers one T cell receptor (beta chain) sequence. Its antigen is currently unknown. V was trimmed by 0 bases and J by 0 bases, leaving 4 bases between them. The V gene's germline CDR1 is SGHRS and CDR2 YFSETQ. The CDR3 is 15 amino acids. This sample stems from a study of T-cell reconstitution after alpha-beta-depleted transplantation in children. Study-wide results and limits: One year post-transplant, T-cell counts and diversity were largely derived from T cells produced anew. Some patients showed high day-60 TCRbeta diversity, which derived from surviving recipient T cells and thymic progenitors. In patients about two months after transplant, alpha-beta T cells reportedly arose from several hundred expanded graft clones.

A library of TCRbeta sequences, prepared with unique molecular identifiers, was generated. TCRdb re-called the PCR reads with MiXCR, one entry per CDR3 protein. The sample records about 580,000 distinct CDR3 sequences, 27% being singletons. The V and J genes are TRBV5-1 and TRBJ2-6; D is ambiguous. The clonotype was recovered from a boy less than two years old with Wiskott-Aldrich syndrome, due to receive a stem cell transplant. The sequences come from PBMCs, collected before TCRalphabeta/CD19-depleted stem cell transplant. CDR3 residues: CASSLEVSGANVLTF. CDR3 coding DNA: TGCGCCAGCAGCTTGGAGGTCTCTGGGGCCAACGTCCTGACTTTC. The whole variable domain, remainder taken from reference TRBV5-1 and TRBJ2-6, is KAGVTQTPRYLIKTRGQQVTLSCSPISGHRSVSWYQQTPGQGLQFLFEYFSETQRNKGNFPGRFSGRQFSNSRSEMNVSTLELGDSALYLCASSLEVSGANVLTFGAGSRLTVL.